The source of this T cell receptor (beta chain) is a study of T cell changes during pregnancy in multiple sclerosis (dated 2019 in TCRdb). Study-wide context: The study looked at changes in the T cell repertoire across pregnancy in women with multiple sclerosis.

Worth noting for this clone: Its antigen remains undetermined. No qualities accompany the bases; no much larger clone lies one base away.

The library was produced with the immunoSEQ multiplex PCR assay. TCRdb retrieved this table from immuneACCESS and kept in-frame rearrangements only. Not all clones are present; in checked studies, unresolved V genes account for under half, and no reason is known for the remainder. This sample comprises about 77,000 clones, about 92% of them detected only once. Just over 2.5% of the sample is held by the ten biggest clonotypes. From the cysteine through the phenylalanine, the CDR3 covers 19 amino acids. Just CDR3 DNA is preserved here, 57 bases in frame from base 1. According to the germline V gene, CDR1 reads SGHVS and CDR2 reads FNYEAQ. Trimming accounts for 1 base at V and 5 bases at J, while the number of junction bases matched to no gene is 7.

The receptor chain draws on TRBV7-6 and TRBJ2-2; TRBD2 agrees with 16 junctional bases. The sequence was obtained from a female donor in good health, enrolled as a control in a pregnancy study. The sequencing used peripheral blood, collected after pregnancy. Here is the DNA: TGTGCCAGCAGCTTAGTCGGGACTAGCGGGGGGGTTGTTACCGGGGAGCTGTTTTTT. Its protein is CASSLVGTSGGVVTGELFF.